The 29 T cell receptor beta chains given below trace back to one sample, sequenced in a study of cytomegalovirus exposure and HLA in healthy donors. The protocol was immunoSEQ multiplex PCR, while the TCRdb copy is restricted to in-frame clones and leaves out a portion. The data show approximately 120,000 clones, around 86% seen once. The sample taken for sequencing was PBMCs. Receptors were obtained from a woman aged 18-29 years in good health and CMV-seronegative.

The chain is built from TRBV5-6 and TRBJ2-4, with a possible D match to TRBD1 (6 bases). In germline, CDR1 is SGHDT, CDR2 YYEEEE. This CDR3 contains 14 residues. V lost 4 bases to trimming and J lost 6 bases, with 14 bases between them. CDR3 sequence (DNA): TGTGCCAGCAGCACCAGCAGGGGATCAAACATTCAGTACTTC. This encodes CASSTSRGSNIQYF.

This rearrangement joins TRBV2 to TRBJ1-5; the D gene is possibly TRBD1 (6 bases). The germline CDR1 and CDR2 sequences are SNHLY and FYNNEI. There are 12 residues in the CDR3. V was trimmed by 8 bases and J by 7 bases, leaving 12 bases between them. CDR3 sequence reads: CASSGDYQPQHF. The CDR3 DNA sequence: TGTGCCAGCTCAGGGGACTACCAGCCCCAGCATTTT.

The V call is TRBV7-9, the J call TRBJ2-7, with D maybe TRBD1 (6 bases). Per germline, CDR1 SEHNR and CDR2 FQNEAQ (reference sequence). The CDR3 spans 13 residues. Trimming shortened V by 6 bases and J by 3 bases, and 12 bases separated the two germline ends. The CDR3 bases are TGTGCCAGCAGTCCAACACAGGGCTACGAGCAGTACTTC. This codes for CASSPTQGYEQYF. Using reference TRBV7-9 and TRBJ2-7 for the parts outside the CDR3, the full variable domain is DTGVSQNPRHKITKRGQNVTFRCDPISEHNRLYWYRQTLGQGPEFLTYFQNEAQLEKSRLLSDRFSAERPKGSFSTLEIQRTEQGDSAMYLCASSPTQGYEQYFGPGTRLTVT.

J is TRBJ2-7 and V is TRBV9; D is possibly TRBD1 (5 bases). This CDR3 is 13 amino acids long. Looked up from germline, CDR1 is SGDLS and CDR2 is YYNGEE. The V gene lost 0 bases and the J gene lost 6 bases, with 10 bases spanning the gap. The CDR3 region has the DNA TGTGCCAGCAGCGTAGGGGGCCCCCTCGAGCAGTACTTC. It translates to CASSVGGPLEQYF.

In DNA, the CDR3 is TGTGCCAGCAGTGTTCAGGGGGCTGGGGGCTACACCTTC. The encoded protein is CASSVQGAGGYTF. The chain has TRBV27 and TRBJ1-2; TRBD1 aligns across 8 bases. CDR1 MNHEY and CDR2 SMNVEV come from the germline V gene (reference sequence). The length of the CDR3 is 13 residues. Losses at the gene ends were 5 bases for V and 8 bases for J; bases not matched to a gene: 7.

The chain links TRBV7-3 to TRBJ2-7; possible D gene TRBD1, 6 bases. Trimming shortened V by 4 bases and J by 6 bases, and 10 bases separated the two germline ends. CDR3 length equals 12 residues. From germline, CDR1 is SGHTA and CDR2 FQGTGA. CDR3 DNA: TGTGCCAGCAGCTCAGGGGTAGGCGAGCAGTACTTC. Protein product: CASSSGVGEQYF.

This clone was recorded many times. The chain employs TRBV10-3 and TRBJ2-7; TRBD1 agrees at 10 bases. Germline-derived CDR1 and CDR2 are ENHRY and SYGVKD. The J segment lost 5 bases and the V segment lost 6 bases, leaving 7 bases of the junction unmatched. The CDR3 is made up of 14 amino acids. The CDR3 region has the DNA TGTGCCATCAGGGGAGACAGGGGGCTCGACGAGCAGTACTTC. This translates into CAIRGDRGLDEQYF.

This clone came up once. This chain joins TRBV15 and TRBJ2-7; D is perhaps TRBD1 (5 bases). This CDR3 has 12 amino acids. With 2 bases removed from V and 4 bases from J, the gap between germline ends came to 6 bases. Looked up from germline, CDR1 is LNHNV and CDR2 is YYDKDF (reference sequence). CDR3 DNA: TGTGCCACCAGCAGACAGGGATACGAGCAGTACTTC. Its protein is CATSRQGYEQYF.

This clone has just a few counts. This chain connects TRBV19 to TRBJ1-5; D is perhaps TRBD1 (5 bases). Looked up from germline, CDR1 is LNHDA and CDR2 is SQIVND (reference sequence). Trimming pared 4 bases from V and 4 bases from J, leaving 14 bases between. The CDR3 is 15 amino acids. The CDR3 sequence is CASSTHDKGNQPQHF. As DNA, the CDR3 is TGTGCCAGTAGTACACACGATAAGGGGAATCAGCCCCAGCATTTT.

The chain is built from TRBV5-1 and TRBJ2-2; TRBD1 matches at 7 bases. This CDR3 has 15 residues. V lost 4 bases and J lost 1; bases outside the gene matches: 4. The germline CDR1 and CDR2 sequences are SGHRS and YFSETQ. The CDR3 DNA reads as TGCGCCAGCAGCCCAGGACAGGAGAACACCGGGGAGCTGTTTTTT. It codes for CASSPGQENTGELFF.

This rearrangement joins TRBV7-9 to TRBJ2-1; the match to TRBD2 covers 8 bases. CDR1 and CDR2 from the germline V gene are SEHNR and FQNEAQ (reference sequence). This CDR3 has 14 amino acids. The V and J ends lost 6 bases and 7 bases, in that order; junction bases with no gene match: 8. The CDR3 loop reads CASRGSGNYNEQFF. CDR3 bases: TGTGCCAGCAGGGGTAGCGGGAACTATAATGAGCAGTTCTTC.

CDR3 region: CASRNPGTGRAGEQFF. CDR3 bases: TGTGCCAGCAGGAACCCCGGGACAGGGCGAGCTGGCGAGCAGTTCTTC. The chain carries TRBV11-2 and TRBJ2-1; 9 bases align to TRBD1. CDR3 length equals 16 residues. Germline CDR1 and CDR2: SGHAT and FQNNGV. The junction had 16 bases not matched to a gene; V was cut back by 6 bases and J by 10 bases.

The chain joins TRBV30 to TRBJ1-5, with D perhaps matching TRBD1 (5 bases). CDR3 length: 13 amino acids. V dropped 2 bases and J dropped 7 bases, with 12 bases sitting between them. Per the germline V gene, CDR1 is GTSNPN and CDR2 is SVGIG (reference sequence). The chain's CDR3 is CAWSKAGGQPQHF. The CDR3 nucleotides read TGTGCCTGGAGTAAGGCGGGGGGACAGCCCCAGCATTTT.

This sequence joins TRBV4-1 and TRBJ2-2, with TRBD1 matching over 7 bases. The germline gives CDR1 MGHRA, CDR2 YSYEKL. The V gene end was trimmed by 2 bases and the J gene end by 0 bases; junction bases not matched to a gene: 3. This CDR3 is 16 amino acids long. CDR3 bases: TGCGCCAGCAGCCAACCGGGACAGACGAACACCGGGGAGCTGTTTTTT. Its protein product is CASSQPGQTNTGELFF.

The DNA of the CDR3 is TGTGCCAGCAGTTTCTCAGGGGCGGATGGCTACACCTTC. Translation gives CASSFSGADGYTF. The V call is TRBV6-5, the J call TRBJ1-2; TRBD1 might be the D (6 bases). The CDR3 is 13 residues long. Germline CDR1 and CDR2: MNHEY and SVGAGI. Trimming removed 4 bases from V and 6 bases from J, with 12 bases in between.

The J gene is TRBJ1-4, the V gene TRBV7-2; tentative D call: TRBD1 (6 bases). Germline V gene data show CDR1 as SGHTA and CDR2 as FQGNSA. This CDR3 region has 16 residues. Trimming took off 1 base at V and 8 bases at J, with 17 bases between the two ends. CDR3 nucleotides: TGTGCCAGCAGCTTAGGACTGACGCCAGGGACAGAAAAACTGTTTTTT. Protein sequence: CASSLGLTPGTEKLFF.

Here the CDR3 DNA reads TGTGCCAGCAGCTCACAAGCCCGGGGTTACGAGCAGTACTTC. Amino acids: CASSSQARGYEQYF. The chain combines TRBV9 with TRBJ2-7, with a weak D call TRBD2 (5 bases). The CDR3 runs 14 residues. Trimming removed 4 bases at V and 4 bases at J, with 15 bases between. CDR1 is SGDLS, CDR2 YYNGEE, per germline.

The chain has TRBV30 and TRBJ2-1, with D possibly matching TRBD2 (5 bases). This CDR3 has 16 amino acids. The V end was cut by 5 bases, the J end by 0 bases, with 17 bases between. Germline CDR1 GTSNPN, CDR2 SVGIG (reference sequence). CDR3 in DNA: TGTGCCTGGGCGGGCACGGGCCTTAGCTCCTACAATGAGCAGTTCTTC. Residues: CAWAGTGLSSYNEQFF.

The V call is TRBV5-4, the J call TRBJ2-1; 11 bases fit TRBD1. The CDR3 runs 15 residues. Losses at the gene ends were 4 bases for V and 5 bases for J; bases not matched to a gene: 5. Germline V lookup: CDR1 SGHNT, CDR2 YYREEE (reference sequence). The CDR3 is CASSRRTGGNNEQFF. The CDR3 region has the DNA TGTGCCAGCAGCCGGCGGACAGGGGGCAACAATGAGCAGTTCTTC.

V and J are TRBV7-9 and TRBJ1-2, with D possibly matching TRBD1 (6 bases). Germline V gene lookup returns CDR1 SEHNR and CDR2 FQNEAQ (reference sequence). Trimming removed 5 bases at V and 8 bases at J, with 15 bases between. CDR3 length equals 13 residues. The CDR3 is CASSPDSTMGYTF. The CDR3 DNA reads as TGTGCCAGCAGCCCGGACAGTACTATGGGCTACACCTTC.

This chain connects TRBV7-9 to TRBJ2-1, with 15 bases fitting TRBD2. After removal of 5 bases from V and 12 bases from J, the junction contained 5 bases not matched to a gene. CDR1 is SEHNR, CDR2 FQNEAQ, per germline (reference sequence). The CDR3 spans 14 residues. The CDR3 sequence is CASSPGLAGGSQFF. The CDR3 bases are TGTGCCAGCAGCCCTGGACTAGCGGGAGGGTCGCAGTTCTTC.

The chain joins TRBV6-5 to TRBJ1-1; D perhaps matches TRBD1 (5 bases). CDR1 and CDR2 from the germline V gene are MNHEY and SVGAGI. The CDR3 loop spans 13 amino acids. Trimming removed 8 bases from V and 4 bases from J, with 14 bases in between. This chain's CDR3 is CASQPGMRTEAFF. The CDR3, as DNA: TGTGCCAGCCAGCCAGGGATGCGCACTGAAGCTTTCTTT.

V and J are TRBV9 and TRBJ2-7, with 11 bases matching TRBD2. V shed 0 bases, J shed 4 bases, and the junction held 6 bases outside the gene matches. Germline V gene lookup returns CDR1 SGDLS and CDR2 YYNGEE. The CDR3 totals 16 residues. CDR3 DNA sequence: TGTGCCAGCAGCGTAGACCCCCTAGCGGGGGGTTACGAGCAGTACTTC. This sequence encodes CASSVDPLAGGYEQYF.

The chain couples TRBV9 to TRBJ2-1; D perhaps matches TRBD2 (5 bases). With 2 bases removed from V and 5 bases from J, the gap between germline ends came to 14 bases. Germline CDR1 SGDLS, CDR2 YYNGEE. This CDR3 spans 15 amino acids. CDR3 DNA: TGTGCCAGCAGCGTCGAGGGAGTTACTAACAATGAGCAGTTCTTC. Translated, it gives CASSVEGVTNNEQFF.

The gene calls are TRBV19 and TRBJ2-7; D is perhaps TRBD1 (5 bases). The germline V gene encodes CDR1 LNHDA and CDR2 SQIVND (reference sequence). Trimming pared 5 bases from V and 4 bases from J, leaving 15 bases between. The CDR3 runs to 14 residues. CDR3 protein: CASSSRAGPYEQYF. The DNA for the CDR3 is TGTGCCAGTAGTTCCAGGGCCGGACCTTACGAGCAGTACTTC.

A note on this clone: Mismatch with germline at one junction end may stem from a read error. The chain joins TRBV7-7 to TRBJ2-5; possible D gene TRBD2, 6 bases. This CDR3 is 15 amino acids long. Per the germline V gene, CDR1 is SSHAT and CDR2 is FNYEAQ (reference sequence). In DNA, the CDR3 is TGTGCTAGCAGCTTTGAAGCGGGCCCGCAAGAGACCCAGTACTTC. This translates into CASSFEAGPQETQYF.

The rearrangement links TRBV2 to TRBJ1-1; 7 bases match TRBD1. Trimming at V came to 6 bases and at J to 4 bases, leaving 8 bases not matched to a gene. The CDR3 spans 14 residues. The germline V gene has CDR1 SNHLY and CDR2 FYNNEI. DNA for the CDR3: TGTGCCAGCAGGACAGGGTCCCTGAGCACTGAAGCTTTCTTT. Translated: CASRTGSLSTEAFF.

The gene calls are TRBV5-8 and TRBJ2-2; D unclear. With 0 bases removed from V and 3 bases from J, the gap between germline ends came to 12 bases. The germline gives CDR1 SGHTS, CDR2 YDEGEE. This CDR3 has 16 residues. The CDR3 is CASSLVAGLYTGELFF. The CDR3 nucleotides are TGTGCCAGCAGCTTGGTCGCAGGCCTCTACACCGGGGAGCTGTTTTTT.

V usage is TRBV30 and J usage is TRBJ2-7; possibly TRBD2 for D (5 bases). The germline CDR1 and CDR2 sequences are GTSNPN and SVGIG (reference sequence). CDR3 length equals 14 residues. Between the trimmed V and J ends, which lost 1 base and 0 bases, there was a span of 10 bases. CDR3 nucleotide sequence: TGTGCCTGGAGTGGAATCCGGGGCTCCTACGAGCAGTACTTC. It codes for CAWSGIRGSYEQYF.